These T cell receptor beta chains were read from a single sample in a study of PD-1 blockade in classical Hodgkin lymphoma. Libraries were prepared by immunoSEQ multiplex PCR; TCRdb keeps only in-frame clonotypes and omits some of them. The sample shows about 110,000 clones, about nine tenths of them seen only once. Source: peripheral blood mononuclear cells (PBMCs), taken before the second cycle of nivolumab. These receptor sequences come from a human donor with classical Hodgkin lymphoma. Each CDR3 is given with its conserved first and last residue. Each record gives: clone size, J gene, V gene, D gene, CDR3 protein, CDR3 DNA. A D gene is named only where the DNA matches it firmly. Not every row has a clone size; where given, it reads once, few, many or a size class.

size: -
J: TRBJ2-7
V: TRBV19
D: -
CDR3: CASSNGFVDEQYF
DNA: TGTGCCAGTAGTAACGGGTTTGTTGACGAGCAGTACTTC

size: -
J: TRBJ2-5
V: TRBV4-2
D: TRBD1
CDR3: CASSPPGTGKEETQYF
DNA: TGTGCCAGCAGCCCCCCAGGGACAGGGAAGGAAGAGACCCAGTACTTC

size: -
J: TRBJ2-4
V: TRBV15
D: -
CDR3: CATSRDPKQGNIQYF
DNA: TGTGCCACCAGCAGAGATCCCAAACAAGGAAACATTCAGTACTTC

size: -
J: TRBJ2-7
V: TRBV5-1
D: TRBD2
CDR3: CASSLVGLAAREIYEQYF
DNA: TGCGCCAGCAGCTTGGTTGGGCTAGCGGCACGGGAGATCTACGAGCAGTACTTC

size: -
J: TRBJ2-3
V: TRBV30
D: -
CDR3: CAWSPPGTDTQYF
DNA: TGTGCCTGGAGCCCACCTGGGACAGATACGCAGTATTTT

size: -
J: TRBJ1-1
V: TRBV5-4
D: TRBD1
CDR3: CASSLGTGKEAFF
DNA: TGTGCCAGCAGCTTGGGGACAGGGAAGGAAGCTTTCTTT

size: -
J: TRBJ2-3
V: TRBV6-5
D: TRBD2
CDR3: CASSPGTSVTDTQYF
DNA: TGTGCCAGCAGCCCCGGGACTAGCGTCACAGATACGCAGTATTTT

size: -
J: TRBJ2-7
V: TRBV21-1
D: -
CDR3: CASSKDGAPSPYEQYF
DNA: TGTGCCAGCAGCAAAGACGGGGCCCCGTCCCCTTACGAGCAGTACTTC

size: -
J: TRBJ1-3
V: TRBV7-6
D: -
CDR3: CASSFGTSSPGNTIYF
DNA: TGTGCCAGCAGCTTCGGTACATCAAGCCCTGGAAACACCATATATTTT

size: -
J: TRBJ2-5
V: TRBV4-2
D: -
CDR3: CASSQEYPVGLDSETQYF
DNA: TGTGCCAGCAGCCAAGAGTATCCGGTCGGGCTAGACTCAGAGACCCAGTACTTC

size: -
J: TRBJ1-2
V: TRBV19
D: -
CDR3: CASIRGAGDYGYTF
DNA: TGTGCCAGTATCCGGGGCGCCGGGGACTATGGCTACACCTTC

size: -
J: TRBJ1-6
V: TRBV6-5
D: TRBD1
CDR3: CASSRDRGNSPLHF
DNA: TGTGCCAGCAGCCGGGACAGGGGTAATTCACCCCTCCACTTT

size: once
J: TRBJ2-1
V: TRBV11-2
D: TRBD2
CDR3: CASSLISGADNEQFF
DNA: TGTGCCAGCAGCTTAATTAGCGGGGCAGACAATGAGCAGTTCTTC

size: once
J: TRBJ1-2
V: TRBV6-5
D: -
CDR3: CASSYYSNYGYTF
DNA: TGTGCCAGCAGTTATTACAGCAACTATGGCTACACCTTC

size: -
J: TRBJ2-3
V: TRBV5-1
D: -
CDR3: CASSSQVGGRADTQYF
DNA: TGCGCCAGCAGTTCCCAGGTGGGGGGGCGCGCAGATACGCAGTATTTT

size: -
J: TRBJ2-1
V: TRBV30
D: TRBD2
CDR3: CAWSRLAGGSYNEQFF
DNA: TGTGCCTGGAGTCGACTAGCGGGGGGCTCCTACAATGAGCAGTTCTTC

size: -
J: TRBJ1-6
V: TRBV4-1
D: -
CDR3: CASSQDRVGNSPLHF
DNA: TGCGCCAGCAGCCAAGACCGGGTCGGTAATTCACCCCTCCACTTT

size: once
J: TRBJ2-1
V: TRBV7-9
D: -
CDR3: CASSTREGWSGNEQFF
DNA: TGTGCCAGCAGCACGCGAGAGGGATGGTCGGGCAATGAGCAGTTCTTC

size: -
J: TRBJ1-2
V: TRBV5-8
D: TRBD1
CDR3: CASDRVIYGYTF
DNA: TGTGCCAGCGACAGGGTGATCTATGGCTACACCTTC

size: -
J: TRBJ2-5
V: TRBV28
D: TRBD2
CDR3: CASTASGRLETQYF
DNA: TGTGCCAGCACTGCTAGCGGGAGATTGGAGACCCAGTACTTC

size: -
J: TRBJ2-5
V: TRBV5-1
D: TRBD2
CDR3: CASSSGLGGETQYF
DNA: TGCGCCAGCAGCTCGGGACTAGGTGGGGAGACCCAGTACTTC

size: -
J: TRBJ1-4
V: TRBV27
D: TRBD1
CDR3: CASSSALTGGWRKLFF
DNA: TGTGCCAGCAGTTCCGCACTAACAGGGGGCTGGAGGAAACTGTTTTTT

size: -
J: TRBJ1-5
V: TRBV19
D: -
CDR3: CASSTGTYSNQPQHF
DNA: TGTGCCAGTAGTACAGGGACCTATAGCAATCAGCCCCAGCATTTT

size: -
J: TRBJ1-2
V: TRBV5-6
D: TRBD1
CDR3: CASSFGQGKANYGYTF
DNA: TGTGCCAGCAGCTTCGGACAGGGAAAAGCTAACTATGGCTACACCTTC

size: -
J: TRBJ1-6
V: TRBV5-1
D: TRBD1
CDR3: CASSLEGQGASPLHF
DNA: TGCGCCAGCAGCTTGGAGGGACAGGGGGCTTCACCCCTCCACTTT

size: -
J: TRBJ1-1
V: TRBV29-1
D: -
CDR3: CSAVHHALNTEAFF
DNA: TGCAGCGCTGTACACCACGCTTTGAACACTGAAGCTTTCTTT

size: -
J: TRBJ2-1
V: TRBV5-6
D: TRBD1
CDR3: CASSLAYGTALLNEQFF
DNA: TGTGCCAGCAGCTTGGCCTACGGGACAGCCCTCCTCAATGAGCAGTTCTTC

size: -
J: TRBJ2-7
V: TRBV5-1
D: TRBD1
CDR3: CASSRGQLFYEQYF
DNA: TGCGCCAGCAGCCGGGGACAGCTATTCTACGAGCAGTACTTC

size: -
J: TRBJ2-3
V: TRBV27
D: -
CDR3: CASSLTNPGRDTQYF
DNA: TGTGCCAGCAGTTTAACGAATCCGGGGAGGGATACGCAGTATTTT

size: -
J: TRBJ1-1
V: TRBV19
D: -
CDR3: CASSLWGLNTEAFF
DNA: TGTGCCAGTAGCCTTTGGGGGTTGAACACTGAAGCTTTCTTT

size: -
J: TRBJ2-5
V: TRBV19
D: -
CDR3: CASSSWGPQETQYF
DNA: TGTGCCAGCAGCTCCTGGGGGCCCCAAGAGACCCAGTACTTC

size: -
J: TRBJ2-5
V: TRBV7-9
D: TRBD1
CDR3: CASSLANTGTGKQETQYF
DNA: TGTGCCAGCAGCTTAGCCAACACCGGGACAGGAAAGCAAGAGACCCAGTACTTC

size: -
J: TRBJ2-7
V: TRBV18
D: TRBD1
CDR3: CASSPTWDRGSSEQYF
DNA: TGTGCCAGCTCACCTACGTGGGACAGGGGTAGCTCCGAGCAGTACTTC

size: -
J: TRBJ2-1
V: TRBV19
D: -
CDR3: CVSSNRDSIYNEQFF
DNA: TGTGTCAGTAGTAACCGGGACTCCATCTACAATGAGCAGTTCTTC

size: -
J: TRBJ2-1
V: TRBV27
D: TRBD2
CDR3: CASSLFPIAGVYNEQFF
DNA: TGTGCCAGCAGTTTATTTCCCATAGCGGGAGTATACAATGAGCAGTTCTTC

size: -
J: TRBJ1-2
V: TRBV27
D: TRBD1
CDR3: CASSSQGNPYGYTF
DNA: TGTGCCAGCAGTTCACAGGGGAACCCCTATGGCTACACCTTC

size: -
J: TRBJ1-1
V: TRBV28
D: -
CDR3: CASSYLRGTTEAFF
DNA: TGTGCCAGCAGTTATTTAAGGGGGACCACTGAAGCTTTCTTT

size: -
J: TRBJ2-7
V: TRBV5-6
D: -
CDR3: CASSFGSHYEQYF
DNA: TGTGCCAGCAGCTTCGGGTCCCATTACGAGCAGTACTTC

size: -
J: TRBJ2-3
V: TRBV13
D: -
CDR3: CASSDRNTDTQYF
DNA: TGTGCCAGCAGCGATCGGAACACAGATACGCAGTATTTT

size: -
J: TRBJ2-1
V: TRBV18
D: TRBD2
CDR3: CASSPRTGRDGNEQFF
DNA: TGTGCCAGCTCACCACGGACTGGGAGGGATGGTAATGAGCAGTTCTTC

size: once
J: TRBJ2-1
V: TRBV27
D: -
CDR3: CASSSGGWEQFF
DNA: TGTGCCAGCAGTTCTGGGGGATGGGAGCAGTTCTTC

size: -
J: TRBJ1-2
V: TRBV7-9
D: -
CDR3: CASSLAMGANYGYTF
DNA: TGTGCCAGCAGCTTAGCTATGGGGGCCAACTATGGCTACACCTTC

size: -
J: TRBJ2-1
V: TRBV10-3
D: -
CDR3: CAISEFSGYGDNEQFF
DNA: TGTGCCATCAGTGAGTTTAGCGGCTACGGGGACAATGAGCAGTTCTTC

size: -
J: TRBJ2-7
V: TRBV7-2
D: -
CDR3: CASSLDLSYEQYF
DNA: TGTGCCAGCAGCTTAGATTTGTCCTACGAGCAGTACTTC

size: -
J: TRBJ2-4
V: TRBV7-9
D: -
CDR3: CASSLVGDENIQYF
DNA: TGTGCCAGCAGCTTAGTTGGGGACGAGAACATTCAGTACTTC

size: once
J: TRBJ2-3
V: TRBV19
D: -
CDR3: CASSTTGPASTDTQYF
DNA: TGTGCCAGTAGTACCACAGGTCCAGCTAGCACAGATACGCAGTATTTT

size: -
J: TRBJ2-5
V: TRBV14
D: TRBD2
CDR3: CASSPPSGLAGEGTQYF
DNA: TGTGCCAGCAGCCCCCCTTCGGGACTAGCGGGAGAAGGGACCCAGTACTTC

size: -
J: TRBJ2-3
V: TRBV6-1
D: -
CDR3: CASSEARAARLSTDTQYF
DNA: TGTGCCAGCAGTGAAGCGAGGGCAGCCAGATTAAGCACAGATACGCAGTATTTT

size: -
J: TRBJ2-1
V: TRBV5-1
D: TRBD2
CDR3: CASSLESLAVPNEQFF
DNA: TGCGCCAGCAGCTTGGAGAGTCTAGCGGTCCCCAATGAGCAGTTCTTC

size: -
J: TRBJ2-1
V: TRBV7-2
D: -
CDR3: CASSFDRRRENEQFF
DNA: TGTGCCAGCAGCTTTGATCGGAGGCGGGAAAATGAGCAGTTCTTC

size: -
J: TRBJ1-1
V: TRBV7-9
D: -
CDR3: CASSFRQNTEAFF
DNA: TGTGCCAGCAGCTTCCGACAAAACACTGAAGCTTTCTTT